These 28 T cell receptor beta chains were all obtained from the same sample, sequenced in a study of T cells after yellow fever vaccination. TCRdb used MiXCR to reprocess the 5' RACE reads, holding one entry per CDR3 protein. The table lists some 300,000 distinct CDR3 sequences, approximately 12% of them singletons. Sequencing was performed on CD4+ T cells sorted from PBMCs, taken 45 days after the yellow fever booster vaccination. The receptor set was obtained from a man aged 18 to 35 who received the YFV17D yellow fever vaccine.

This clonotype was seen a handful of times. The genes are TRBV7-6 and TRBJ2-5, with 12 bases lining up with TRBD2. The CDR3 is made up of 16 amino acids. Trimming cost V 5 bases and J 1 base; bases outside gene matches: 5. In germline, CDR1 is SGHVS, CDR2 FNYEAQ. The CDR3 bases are TGTGCCAGCAGCGTACTAGCGGGGGGCTTCCAAGAGACCCAGTACTTC. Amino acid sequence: CASSVLAGGFQETQYF.

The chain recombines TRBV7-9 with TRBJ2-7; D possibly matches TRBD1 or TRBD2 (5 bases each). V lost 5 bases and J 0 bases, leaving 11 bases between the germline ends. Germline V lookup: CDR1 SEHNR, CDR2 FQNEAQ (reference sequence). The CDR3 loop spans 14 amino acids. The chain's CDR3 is CASSRDRDSYEQYV. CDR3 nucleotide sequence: TGTGCCAGCAGCAGGGACCGAGACTCCTACGAGCAGTACGTC.

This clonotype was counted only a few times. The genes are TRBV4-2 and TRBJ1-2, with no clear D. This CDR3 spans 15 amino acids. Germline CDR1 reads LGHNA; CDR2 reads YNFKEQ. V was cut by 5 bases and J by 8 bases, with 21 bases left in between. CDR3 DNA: TGTGCCAGCAGCTCCCGGACGGCCGGGTTGTCCGGCTACACCTTC. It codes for CASSSRTAGLSGYTF.

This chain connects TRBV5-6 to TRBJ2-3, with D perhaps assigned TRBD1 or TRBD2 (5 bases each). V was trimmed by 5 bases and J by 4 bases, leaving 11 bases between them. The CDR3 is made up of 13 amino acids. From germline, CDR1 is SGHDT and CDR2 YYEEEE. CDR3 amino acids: CASRGVGADTQYF. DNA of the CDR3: TGTGCCAGCAGGGGGGTGGGGGCAGATACGCAGTATTTT.

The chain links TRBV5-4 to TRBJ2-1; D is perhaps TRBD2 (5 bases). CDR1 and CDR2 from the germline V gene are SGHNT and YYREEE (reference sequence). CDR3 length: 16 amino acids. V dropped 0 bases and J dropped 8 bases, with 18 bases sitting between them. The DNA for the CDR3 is TGTGCCAGCAGCTTGGCTGCCACTAGAAGTCTCGATGAGCAGTTCTTC. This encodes CASSLAATRSLDEQFF.

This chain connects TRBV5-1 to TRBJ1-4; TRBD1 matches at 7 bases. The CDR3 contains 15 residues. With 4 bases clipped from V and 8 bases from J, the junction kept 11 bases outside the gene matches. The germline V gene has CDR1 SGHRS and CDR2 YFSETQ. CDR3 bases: TGCGCCAGCAGCACCAACCCCGGGACAGCAGAAAAACTGTTTTTT. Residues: CASSTNPGTAEKLFF.

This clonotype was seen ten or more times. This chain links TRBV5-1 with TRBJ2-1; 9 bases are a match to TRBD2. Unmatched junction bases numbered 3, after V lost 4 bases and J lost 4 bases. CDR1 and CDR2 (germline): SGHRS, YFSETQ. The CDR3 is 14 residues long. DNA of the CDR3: TGCGCCAGCAGCCCGACTAGCGGATACAATGAGCAGTTCTTC. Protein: CASSPTSGYNEQFF.

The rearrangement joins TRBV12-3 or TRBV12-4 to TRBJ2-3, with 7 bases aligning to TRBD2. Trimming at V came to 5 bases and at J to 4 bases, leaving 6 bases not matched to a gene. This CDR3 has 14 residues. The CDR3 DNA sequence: TGTGCCAGCAGTCCTGGGGGGGGTGCAGATACGCAGTATTTT. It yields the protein CASSPGGGADTQYF.

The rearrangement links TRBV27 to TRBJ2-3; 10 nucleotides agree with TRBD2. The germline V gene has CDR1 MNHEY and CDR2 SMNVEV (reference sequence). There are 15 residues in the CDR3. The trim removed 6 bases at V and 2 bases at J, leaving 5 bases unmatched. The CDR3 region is CASSLAGVITDTQYF. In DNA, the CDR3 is TGTGCCAGCAGCCTAGCGGGGGTGATCACAGATACGCAGTATTTT.

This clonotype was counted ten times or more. In nucleotides, the CDR3 is TGTGCCTGGACCCCAGCGCGGGGCTACACCTTC. Its protein is CAWTPARGYTF. The gene calls are TRBV30 and TRBJ1-2; no definite D call. Germline loops: CDR1 GTSNPN, CDR2 SVGIG (reference sequence). This CDR3 region has 11 residues. The ends were cut back, 4 bases at V and 8 bases at J, with 11 bases in the middle.

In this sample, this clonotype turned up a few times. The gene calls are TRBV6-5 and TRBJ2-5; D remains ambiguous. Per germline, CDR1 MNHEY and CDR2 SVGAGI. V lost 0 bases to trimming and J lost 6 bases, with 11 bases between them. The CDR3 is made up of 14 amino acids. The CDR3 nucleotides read TGTGCCAGCAGTTACTCGAGTGGGCTCAAGACCCAGTACTTC. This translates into CASSYSSGLKTQYF.

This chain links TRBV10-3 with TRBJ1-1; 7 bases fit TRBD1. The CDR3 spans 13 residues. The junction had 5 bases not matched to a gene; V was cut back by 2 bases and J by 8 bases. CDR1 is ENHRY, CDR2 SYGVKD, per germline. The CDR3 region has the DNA TGTGCCATCAGTGAGACCCGGGACAGAGAAGCTTTCTTT. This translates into CAISETRDREAFF.

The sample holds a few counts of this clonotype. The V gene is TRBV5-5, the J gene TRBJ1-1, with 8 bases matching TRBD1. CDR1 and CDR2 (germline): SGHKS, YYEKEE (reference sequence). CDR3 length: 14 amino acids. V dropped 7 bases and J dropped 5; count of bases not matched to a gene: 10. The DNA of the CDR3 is TGTGCCAGCCAGCCGGGACAGGTAAAGACTGAAGCTTTCTTT. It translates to CASQPGQVKTEAFF.

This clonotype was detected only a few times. CDR3 DNA: TGTGCCAGCGAACGATTCGCCAACACTGAAGCTTTCTTT. This translates into CASERFANTEAFF. V usage is TRBV7-9 and J usage is TRBJ1-1; D unclear. Per germline, CDR1 SEHNR and CDR2 FQNEAQ (reference sequence). This CDR3 region has 13 residues. Trimming cost V 8 bases and J 2 bases, with 12 bases left between them.

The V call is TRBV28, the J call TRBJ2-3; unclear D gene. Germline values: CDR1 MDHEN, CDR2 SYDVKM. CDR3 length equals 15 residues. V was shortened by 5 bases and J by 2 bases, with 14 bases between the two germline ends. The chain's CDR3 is CASSPNYRDTDTQYF. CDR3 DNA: TGTGCCAGCAGTCCAAACTACAGAGACACAGATACGCAGTATTTT.

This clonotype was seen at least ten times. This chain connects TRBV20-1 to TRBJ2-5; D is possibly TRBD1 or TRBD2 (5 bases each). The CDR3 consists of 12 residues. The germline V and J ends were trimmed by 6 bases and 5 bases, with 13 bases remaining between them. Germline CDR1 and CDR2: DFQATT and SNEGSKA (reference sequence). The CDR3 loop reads CSAQRDRETQYF. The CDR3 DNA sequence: TGCAGTGCCCAGAGGGACCGCGAGACCCAGTACTTC.

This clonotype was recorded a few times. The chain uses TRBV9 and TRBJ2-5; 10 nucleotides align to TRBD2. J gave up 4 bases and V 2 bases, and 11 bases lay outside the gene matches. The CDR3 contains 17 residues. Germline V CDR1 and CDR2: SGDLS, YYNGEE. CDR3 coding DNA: TGTGCCAGCAGCGTTTCCTTAGCGGGGGGAACGCGAGAGACCCAGTACTTC. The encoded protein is CASSVSLAGGTRETQYF.

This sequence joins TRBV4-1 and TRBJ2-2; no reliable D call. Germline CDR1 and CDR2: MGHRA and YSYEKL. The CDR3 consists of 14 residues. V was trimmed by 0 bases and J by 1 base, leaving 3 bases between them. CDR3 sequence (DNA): TGCGCCAGCAGCCAAGACTGGAACACCGGGGAGCTGTTTTTT. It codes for CASSQDWNTGELFF.

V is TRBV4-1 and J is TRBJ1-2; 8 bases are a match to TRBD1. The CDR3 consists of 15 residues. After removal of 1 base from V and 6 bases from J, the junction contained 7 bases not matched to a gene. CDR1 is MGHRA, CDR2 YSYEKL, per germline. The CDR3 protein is CASSQGPDREDGYTF. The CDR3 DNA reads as TGCGCCAGCAGCCAAGGCCCGGACAGGGAAGATGGCTACACCTTC.

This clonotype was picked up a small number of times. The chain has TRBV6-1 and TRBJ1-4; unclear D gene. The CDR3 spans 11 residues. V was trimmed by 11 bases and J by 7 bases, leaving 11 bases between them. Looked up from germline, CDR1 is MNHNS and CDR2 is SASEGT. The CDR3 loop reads CARWLGEKLFF. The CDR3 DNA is TGTGCCCGGTGGCTGGGTGAAAAACTGTTTTTT.

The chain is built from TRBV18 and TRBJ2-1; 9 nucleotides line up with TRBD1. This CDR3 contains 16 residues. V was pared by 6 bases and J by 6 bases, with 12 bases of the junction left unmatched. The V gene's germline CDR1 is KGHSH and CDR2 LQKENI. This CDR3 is CASSPANRGLTNEQFF. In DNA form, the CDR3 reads TGTGCCAGCTCGCCCGCGAACAGGGGGCTCACCAATGAGCAGTTCTTC.

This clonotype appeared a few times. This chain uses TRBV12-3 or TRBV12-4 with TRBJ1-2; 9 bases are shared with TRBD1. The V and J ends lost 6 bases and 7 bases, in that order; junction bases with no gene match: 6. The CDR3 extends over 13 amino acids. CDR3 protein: CASSDRGLIGYTF. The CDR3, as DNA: TGTGCCAGCAGCGACAGGGGGTTGATTGGCTACACCTTC.

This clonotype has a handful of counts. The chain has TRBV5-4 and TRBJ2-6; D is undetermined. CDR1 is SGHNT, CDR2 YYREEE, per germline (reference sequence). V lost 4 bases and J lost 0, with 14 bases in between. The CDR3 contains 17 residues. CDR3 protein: CASSPSSTPSGANVLTF. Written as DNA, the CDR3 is TGTGCCAGCAGCCCATCATCCACCCCCTCTGGGGCCAACGTCCTGACTTTC.

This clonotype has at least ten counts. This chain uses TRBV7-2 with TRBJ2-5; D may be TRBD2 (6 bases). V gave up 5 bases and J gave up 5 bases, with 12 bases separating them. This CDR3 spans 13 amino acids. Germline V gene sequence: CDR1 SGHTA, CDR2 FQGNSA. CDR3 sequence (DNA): TGTGCCAGCAGCCGCGGGGCTCGGGAGACCCAGTACTTC. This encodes CASSRGARETQYF.

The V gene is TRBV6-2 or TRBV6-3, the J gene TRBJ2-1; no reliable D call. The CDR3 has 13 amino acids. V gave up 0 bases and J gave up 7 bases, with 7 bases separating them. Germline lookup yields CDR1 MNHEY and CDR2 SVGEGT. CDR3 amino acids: CASSYSTANEQFF. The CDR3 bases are TGTGCCAGCAGTTACTCGACGGCGAATGAGCAGTTCTTC.

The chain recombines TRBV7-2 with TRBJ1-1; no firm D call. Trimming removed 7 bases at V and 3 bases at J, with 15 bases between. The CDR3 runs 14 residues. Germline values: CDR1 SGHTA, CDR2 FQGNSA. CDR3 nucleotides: TGTGCCAGCACCCAACCAGGTTTATACACTGAAGCTTTCTTT. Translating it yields CASTQPGLYTEAFF.

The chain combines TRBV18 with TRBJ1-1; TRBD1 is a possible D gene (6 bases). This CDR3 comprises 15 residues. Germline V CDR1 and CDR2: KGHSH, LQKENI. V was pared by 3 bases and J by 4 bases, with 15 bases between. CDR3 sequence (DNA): TGTGCCAGCTCACCTATGAGACAGGAGGGCACTGAAGCTTTCTTT. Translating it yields CASSPMRQEGTEAFF.

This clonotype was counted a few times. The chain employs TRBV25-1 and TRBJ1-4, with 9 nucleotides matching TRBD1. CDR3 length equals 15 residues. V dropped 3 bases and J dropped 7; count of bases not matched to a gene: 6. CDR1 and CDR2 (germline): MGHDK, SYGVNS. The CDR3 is CASSDTRQGGEKLFF. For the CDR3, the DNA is TGTGCCAGCAGTGATACCCGACAGGGGGGTGAAAAACTGTTTTTT.